The 15 T cell receptor beta chains listed next were all sequenced from one sample in a study of T cell responses to AZD1222 COVID-19 vaccine. Profiling relied on immunoSEQ multiplex PCR, and the TCRdb table lists in-frame clones only, not all of them. The sample lists 140,000 to 150,000 clones, roughly 90% occurring once. This specimen was peripheral blood, taken on day 0 of AZD1222 vaccination. The receptors stem from an adult in good health.

This clone turned up a few times. The junction and the germline gene differ at one end; a read error may be behind it. This sequence joins TRBV19 and TRBJ1-6; 10 bases match TRBD1. Germline CDR1 reads LNHDA; CDR2 reads SQIVND (reference sequence). This CDR3 spans 17 amino acids. The DNA for the CDR3 is TGTGCCAGTAGTAGCCGGGACAGGGGTGTATTGGATTCTCCCCTCCACTTT. Translated: CASSSRDRGVLDSPLHF.

The rearrangement uses TRBV7-3 and TRBJ2-2, with 13 bases lining up with TRBD2. Looked up from germline, CDR1 is SGHTA and CDR2 is FQGTGA. The CDR3 extends over 14 amino acids. V lost 9 bases and J lost 7; bases outside the gene matches: 5. This CDR3 reads CASGRTSGSGELFF. The DNA for the CDR3 is TGTGCCAGTGGGAGGACTAGCGGGAGCGGGGAGCTGTTTTTT. Full variable domain (remainder filled in from reference TRBV7-3 and TRBJ2-2): GAGVSQTPSNKVTEKGKYVELRCDPISGHTALYWYRQSLGQGPEFLIYFQGTGAADDSGLPNDRFFAVRPEGSVSTLKIQRTERGDSAVYLCASGRTSGSGELFFGEGSRLTVL.

The V call is TRBV6-2 or TRBV6-3, the J call TRBJ1-6; unclear D gene. Looked up from germline, CDR1 is MNHEY and CDR2 is SVGEGT. V gave up 5 bases and J gave up 9 bases, with 8 bases separating them. The CDR3 contains 12 residues. The CDR3 DNA is TGTGCCAGCAGTCGCGACACTTCACCCCTCCACTTT. This codes for CASSRDTSPLHF.

This chain links TRBV18 with TRBJ2-1; unclear D gene. The CDR3 runs 14 residues. Trimming pared 6 bases from V and 4 bases from J, leaving 13 bases between. Germline assignment: CDR1 KGHSH and CDR2 LQKENI. Written as DNA, the CDR3 is TGTGCCAGCTCCGGGTCTCGACTTTACAATGAGCAGTTCTTC. Translating it yields CASSGSRLYNEQFF. The full variable domain, in which reference TRBV18 and TRBJ2-1 provide the parts outside the CDR3, is NAGVMQNPRHLVRRRGQEARLRCSPMKGHSHVYWYRQLPEEGLKFMVYLQKENIIDESGMPKERFSAEFPKEGPSILRIQQVVRGDSAAYFCASSGSRLYNEQFFGPGTRLTVL.

The chain combines TRBV19 with TRBJ1-2; maybe TRBD1 (6 bases). Germline CDR1 LNHDA, CDR2 SQIVND (reference sequence). CDR3 length: 13 amino acids. Trimming stripped 4 bases from V and 2 bases from J, with 8 bases between. The CDR3: CASSNDRNYGYTF. DNA of the CDR3: TGTGCCAGTAGTAACGACAGGAACTATGGCTACACCTTC. Combining the CDR3 with reference TRBV19 and TRBJ1-2 gives the whole variable domain DGGITQSPKYLFRKEGQNVTLSCEQNLNHDAMYWYRQDPGQGLRLIYYSQIVNDFQKGDIAEGYSVSREKKESFPLTVTSAQKNPTAFYLCASSNDRNYGYTFGSGTRLTVV.

This rearrangement joins TRBV9 to TRBJ1-3; maybe TRBD1 (5 bases). The CDR3 runs 15 residues. Trimming took 2 bases from V and 2 from J, leaving 11 bases between them. Germline V gene sequence: CDR1 SGDLS, CDR2 YYNGEE. The CDR3 coding sequence is TGTGCCAGCAGCGTGGATGCGGGGCCTGGAAACACCATATATTTT. This gives the protein CASSVDAGPGNTIYF.

The V gene is TRBV2, the J gene TRBJ1-1; D gene uncertain. CDR1 and CDR2 (germline): SNHLY, FYNNEI. V was clipped by 6 bases and J by 5 bases, with 16 bases between them. The CDR3 extends over 14 amino acids. The CDR3, as DNA: TGTGCCAGCAGCCGAGACCCCCGAGGGACTGAAGCTTTCTTT. It is translated as CASSRDPRGTEAFF.

The gene calls are TRBV6-5 and TRBJ1-4; 7 positions match TRBD1. Trimming took 5 bases from V and 3 from J; bases not matched to a gene: 6. The CDR3 runs 15 residues. Looked up from germline, CDR1 is MNHEY and CDR2 is SVGAGI. CDR3 sequence reads: CASSNTGAANEKLFF. Here the CDR3 DNA reads TGTGCCAGCAGTAATACAGGGGCGGCTAATGAAAAACTGTTTTTT.

The V gene is TRBV19, the J gene TRBJ1-6; maybe TRBD1 (5 bases). V lost 4 bases, J lost 11 bases, and 12 bases lay in between. CDR1 and CDR2 from the germline V gene are LNHDA and SQIVND (reference sequence). There are 13 residues in the CDR3. The CDR3 region has the DNA TGTGCCAGTAGTACCTTGGGGGGGACACCCCTCCACTTT. Amino acid sequence: CASSTLGGTPLHF.

The rearrangement joins TRBV6-6 to TRBJ1-1; D not certain. The V end lost 4 bases, the J end lost 0 bases, and 15 bases lay between the germline ends. Germline lookup yields CDR1 MNHNY and CDR2 SVGAGI (reference sequence). The CDR3 consists of 16 residues. In DNA form, the CDR3 reads TGTGCCAGCAGTTTTGGGCCAGGTATAGTGAACACTGAAGCTTTCTTT. As protein: CASSFGPGIVNTEAFF.

V is TRBV27 and J is TRBJ2-7; 7 bases match TRBD1. In germline, CDR1 is MNHEY, CDR2 SMNVEV (reference sequence). The CDR3 is 16 residues long. Unmatched junction bases numbered 10, after V lost 4 bases and J lost 1 base. The CDR3 here is CASSSIQTGISYEQYF. As DNA, the CDR3 is TGTGCCAGCAGTTCCATACAGACAGGGATTTCCTACGAGCAGTACTTC.

J is TRBJ2-1 and V is TRBV5-8, with D hard to call. The germline CDR1 and CDR2 sequences are SGHTS and YDEGEE. The CDR3 runs 16 residues. Trimming shortened V by 1 base and J by 0 bases, and 11 bases separated the two germline ends. CDR3 DNA sequence: TGTGCCAGCAGCTTGCGGACGGGTAGCTCCTACAATGAGCAGTTCTTC. It encodes CASSLRTGSSYNEQFF.

The rearrangement uses TRBV27 and TRBJ1-6; 9 bases align to TRBD1. Germline assignment: CDR1 MNHEY and CDR2 SMNVEV (reference sequence). The CDR3 consists of 16 residues. Germline trimming cut 6 bases from V and 5 bases from J; bases unmatched to any gene: 8. This CDR3 reads CASRATGGFDNSPLHF. CDR3 in DNA: TGTGCCAGCAGGGCTACAGGGGGCTTTGATAATTCACCCCTCCACTTT.

This rearrangement joins TRBV18 to TRBJ1-4; D unresolved. The CDR3 length is 19 residues. Trimming removed 1 base at V and 4 bases at J, with 22 bases between. Germline V gene lookup returns CDR1 KGHSH and CDR2 LQKENI. In DNA, the CDR3 is TGTGCCAGCTCACCACTCTCGACACCAAATGGGCGGAATAATGAAAAACTGTTTTTT. It specifies CASSPLSTPNGRNNEKLFF. The entire variable domain, with the rest obtained from reference TRBV18 and TRBJ1-4, is as follows: NAGVMQNPRHLVRRRGQEARLRCSPMKGHSHVYWYRQLPEEGLKFMVYLQKENIIDESGMPKERFSAEFPKEGPSILRIQQVVRGDSAAYFCASSPLSTPNGRNNEKLFFGSGTQLSVL.

This chain uses TRBV9 with TRBJ2-7, with unresolved D. The CDR3 is 14 residues long. Germline values: CDR1 SGDLS, CDR2 YYNGEE. Trimming shortened V by 0 bases and J by 0 bases, and 7 bases separated the two germline ends. This chain's CDR3 is CASSVGQSSYEQYF. The CDR3 DNA follows: TGTGCCAGCAGCGTAGGTCAGAGCTCCTACGAGCAGTACTTC.